This entry concerns a single TCR beta chain. This entry is derived from a study of blood T cell repertoires in COVID-19. The CDR3 has 14 amino acids. CDR1 is SNHLY, CDR2 FYNNEI, per germline. Trimming took 7 bases from V and 1 from J, leaving 14 bases between them. Some clones are missing from TCRdb's copy, which holds only in-frame ones; the method was immunoSEQ multiplex PCR. The data hold 490,000 or so clones, with 70% to 90% observed a single time. What was sequenced was PBMCs or T cells enriched from blood (not recorded which). This receptor was taken from a woman aged 40-49 years who had recovered from COVID-19. The chain is built from TRBV2 and TRBJ2-7; possible D gene TRBD2, 5 bases. CDR3 loop: CASTPGTGSYEQYF. The CDR3, as DNA: TGTGCCAGCACCCCGGGAACCGGGTCCTACGAGCAGTACTTC.